This TCR beta chain was identified during a study of OX40 agonist ivuxolimab in advanced cancers. Study-level information: Partial responses were recorded for three patients, including one with hepatocellular carcinoma and two with cutaneous melanoma. Study conclusions and caveats: In the expanded peripheral T cells, antigen specificity was never determined.

Profiling relied on immunoSEQ multiplex PCR, and the TCRdb table lists in-frame clones only, not all of them. The sample has some 23,000 clones; about nine tenths are singletons. Germline lookup yields CDR1 SGDLS and CDR2 YYNGEE. The CDR3 runs 17 residues. V shed 1 base, J shed 3 bases, and the junction held 13 bases outside the gene matches. This clone has more than one count but fewer than ten. Its target is unknown. The cohort excluded patients with autoimmune disease history or systemic immunosuppression. The sampling schedule covered blood at baseline, cycle 4 day 1, and cycle 7 day 1. Sequencing was performed on CD4+ or CD8+ T cells sorted from blood, taken in a trial of the OX40 agonist ivuxolimab. This clonotype was sampled from an adult with an advanced solid tumor such as melanoma, head and neck, liver or kidney cancer. This chain joins TRBV9 and TRBJ2-7; 7 bases line up with TRBD1. CDR3 protein: CASSVTGAYPQDYEQYF. CDR3 sequence (DNA): TGTGCCAGCAGCGTAACAGGGGCCTACCCTCAAGACTACGAGCAGTACTTC.